Listed below are T cell receptor beta chains from one sample, sequenced in a study of blood T cell repertoires in COVID-19. Some clones are missing from TCRdb's copy, which holds only in-frame ones; the method was immunoSEQ multiplex PCR. This sample yields about 85,000 clones, of which roughly 80% are seen a single time; roughly 12% belongs to the top ten. Sequencing was done on a sample of peripheral blood. These receptors were taken from a man between 65 and 85 years old with acute or convalescent COVID-19. CDR3s leave out the opening cysteine and the closing phenylalanine or tryptophan.

V gene	J gene	CDR3 protein
TRBV9	TRBJ2-6	ASSPGRGSGANVLT
TRBV7-9	TRBJ1-5	ASSLEQGQPQH
TRBV4-1	TRBJ2-5	ASSLQGEETQY
TRBV2	TRBJ1-2	ASSWTEDYGYT
TRBV10-3	TRBJ2-1	AISERASGGRNEQF
TRBV5-6	TRBJ2-2	ASSLDTSGVWELF
TRBV28	TRBJ1-3	ASSFGRGGNTIY
TRBV27	TRBJ1-2	ATSVDITNYGYT
TRBV10-3	TRBJ2-5	AISGGPGETQY
TRBV18	TRBJ2-1	ASSPASGGARNEQF
TRBV6-6	TRBJ2-3	ASTRTGTDTQY
TRBV2	TRBJ1-4	ASSLDRGWEKLF
TRBV28	TRBJ1-6	ASRTGSTPLH
TRBV27	TRBJ1-5	ASSLLPWTGGNQPQH
TRBV6-6	TRBJ1-5	ASSTTRGNQPQH
TRBV5-1	TRBJ1-1	ASSLVGTGEQNTEAF
TRBV10-3	TRBJ2-7	AISEPRTSAYEQY
TRBV5-6	TRBJ1-1	ASTIQGNTEAF